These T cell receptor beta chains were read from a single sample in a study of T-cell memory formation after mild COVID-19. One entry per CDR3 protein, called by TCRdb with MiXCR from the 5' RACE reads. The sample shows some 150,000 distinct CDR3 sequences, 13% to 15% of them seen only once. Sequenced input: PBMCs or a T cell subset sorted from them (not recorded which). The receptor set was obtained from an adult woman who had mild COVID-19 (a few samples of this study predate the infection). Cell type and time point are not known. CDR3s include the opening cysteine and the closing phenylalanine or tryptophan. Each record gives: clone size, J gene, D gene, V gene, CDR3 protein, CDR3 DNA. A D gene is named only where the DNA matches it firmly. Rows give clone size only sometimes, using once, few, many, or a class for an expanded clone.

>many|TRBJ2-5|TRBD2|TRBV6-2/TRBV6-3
CATGLAGQETQYF
TGTGCCACCGGACTAGCGGGGCAGGAGACCCAGTACTTC
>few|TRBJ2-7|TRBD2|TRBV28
CATEPGTSGIREQYF
TGTGCCACTGAACCCGGGACTAGCGGGATAAGGGAGCAGTACTTC
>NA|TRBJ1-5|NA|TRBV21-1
CASSKMGQAVFNQPQHF
TGTGCCAGCAGCAAAATGGGACAAGCAGTCTTCAATCAGCCCCAGCATTTT
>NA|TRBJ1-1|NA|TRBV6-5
CASSYSNTEAFF
TGTGCCAGCAGTTACTCCAACACTGAAGCTTTCTTT
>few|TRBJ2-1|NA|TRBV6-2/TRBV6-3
CASRLPGRGYGSDEQFF
TGTGCCAGCCGCCTTCCAGGGAGAGGATACGGTTCAGATGAGCAGTTCTTC
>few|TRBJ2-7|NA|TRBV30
CAWSEDSYEQYF
TGTGCCTGGAGCGAAGACTCCTACGAGCAGTACTTC
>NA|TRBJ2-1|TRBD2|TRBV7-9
CASSPVTSGYNEQFF
TGTGCCAGCAGCCCCGTTACTAGCGGTTACAATGAGCAGTTCTTC
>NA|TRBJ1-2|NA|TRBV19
CASSAGDGYTRGYTF
TGTGCCAGTAGTGCAGGGGACGGCTACACGCGCGGCTACACCTTC
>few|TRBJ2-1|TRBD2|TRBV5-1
CASSGGTSGRFRNEQFF
TGCGCCAGCAGTGGGGGGACTAGCGGCAGGTTTCGGAATGAGCAGTTCTTC
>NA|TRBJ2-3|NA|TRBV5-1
CASTGGSYSTDTQYF
TGCGCCAGCACCGGCGGTTCCTATAGCACAGATACGCAGTATTTT
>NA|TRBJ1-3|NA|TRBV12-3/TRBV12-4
CASTQIGGLGNTIYF
TGTGCCAGCACCCAAATAGGGGGTCTTGGAAACACCATATATTTT
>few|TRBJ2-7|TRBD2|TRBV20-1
CSAKMPGASGSYEQYF
TGCAGTGCTAAAATGCCAGGAGCTAGCGGCTCCTACGAGCAGTACTTC
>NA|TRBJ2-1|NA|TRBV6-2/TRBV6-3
CATPDSYNEQFF
TGTGCCACCCCCGACTCCTACAATGAGCAGTTCTTC
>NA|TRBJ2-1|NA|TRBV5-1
CASSLIGETYNEQFF
TGCGCCAGCAGCTTGATAGGGGAGACCTACAATGAGCAGTTCTTC
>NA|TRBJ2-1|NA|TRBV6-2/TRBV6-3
CASSPPTGGLWNEQFF
TGTGCCAGCAGCCCACCAACTGGCGGTCTATGGAATGAGCAGTTCTTC
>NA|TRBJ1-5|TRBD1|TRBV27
CASSLSQGARQPQHF
TGTGCCAGCAGTTTATCTCAGGGGGCTCGTCAGCCCCAGCATTTT
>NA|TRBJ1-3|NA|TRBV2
CASSEPGRSGNTIYF
TGTGCCAGCAGTGAGCCCGGCCGGTCAGGAAACACCATATATTTT
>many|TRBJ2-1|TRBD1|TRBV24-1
CATSRQGAYNEQFF
TGTGCCACCAGTAGGCAGGGGGCTTACAATGAGCAGTTCTTC
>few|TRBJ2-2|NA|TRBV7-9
CASSSRGRNAGELFF
TGTGCCAGCAGTAGCAGGGGGAGGAACGCCGGGGAGCTGTTTTTT
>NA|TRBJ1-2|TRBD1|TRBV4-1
CASSPGGTDYGYTF
TGCGCCAGCAGCCCAGGCGGGACAGACTATGGCTACACCTTC
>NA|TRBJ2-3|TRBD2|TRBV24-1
CATSDLASGGQGDTQYF
TGTGCCACCAGTGATTTGGCTAGCGGGGGTCAGGGAGATACGCAGTATTTT
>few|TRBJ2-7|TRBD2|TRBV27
CASSPSGRGSYEQYF
TGTGCCAGCAGTCCGAGCGGGAGGGGATCCTACGAGCAGTACTTC
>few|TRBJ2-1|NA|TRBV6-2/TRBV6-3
CASSYGRDEAATYNEQFF
TGTGCCAGCAGTTACGGTCGAGACGAAGCGGCCACCTACAATGAGCAGTTCTTC
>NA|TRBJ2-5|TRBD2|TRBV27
CASSFHAGEGETQYF
TGTGCCAGCAGTTTCCATGCGGGGGAGGGGGAGACCCAGTACTTC
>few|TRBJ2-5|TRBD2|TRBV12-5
CASGHPAGGRRETQYF
TGTGCTAGTGGTCACCCTGCGGGAGGGCGGAGAGAGACCCAGTACTTC
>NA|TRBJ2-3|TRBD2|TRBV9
CASSVFDRGGPGTDTQYF
TGTGCCAGCAGCGTATTTGATCGCGGGGGACCTGGCACAGATACGCAGTATTTT
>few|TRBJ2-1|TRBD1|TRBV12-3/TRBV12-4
CASRSPGQGIDEQFF
TGTGCCAGCAGGTCCCCGGGACAGGGTATCGATGAGCAGTTCTTC
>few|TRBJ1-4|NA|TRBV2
CASSRGRSTNEKLFF
TGTGCCAGCAGTAGAGGACGGTCAACTAATGAAAAACTGTTTTTT
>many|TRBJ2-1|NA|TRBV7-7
CASSLHPESSYNEQFF
TGTGCTAGCAGCTTACATCCAGAAAGCTCCTACAATGAGCAGTTCTTC
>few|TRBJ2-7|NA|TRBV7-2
CASSLGDPEVYEQYF
TGTGCCAGCAGCTTAGGGGACCCCGAGGTCTACGAGCAGTACTTC
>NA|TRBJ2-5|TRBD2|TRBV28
CATSIRTSDQETQYF
TGTGCCACTTCTATCCGGACTAGCGACCAAGAGACCCAGTACTTC
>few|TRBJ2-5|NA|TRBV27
CASTTAGLETQYF
TGTGCCAGCACAACCGCCGGGCTTGAGACCCAGTACTTC
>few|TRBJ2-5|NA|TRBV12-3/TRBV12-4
CASSVSLSQETQYF
TGTGCCAGCAGCGTATCCTTAAGCCAAGAGACCCAGTACTTC
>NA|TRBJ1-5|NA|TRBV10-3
CAISGPNSNQPQHF
TGTGCCATCAGCGGGCCTAATAGCAATCAGCCCCAGCATTTT
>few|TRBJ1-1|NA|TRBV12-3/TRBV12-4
CASKLVRGEAFF
TGTGCCAGCAAATTAGTGCGGGGGGAAGCTTTCTTT
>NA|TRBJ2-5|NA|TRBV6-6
CASRGPETQYF
TGTGCCAGCAGAGGGCCGGAGACCCAGTACTTC
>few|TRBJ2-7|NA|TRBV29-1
CSVPHPSSYEQYF
TGCAGCGTTCCTCATCCAAGCTCCTACGAGCAGTACTTC
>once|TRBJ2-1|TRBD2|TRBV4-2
CASSQGAGGQVGEQFF
TGTGCCAGCAGCCAAGGAGCGGGGGGGCAGGTGGGTGAGCAGTTCTTC
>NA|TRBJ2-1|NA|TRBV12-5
CASAGVNNEQFF
TGTGCTAGTGCGGGAGTCAACAATGAGCAGTTCTTC
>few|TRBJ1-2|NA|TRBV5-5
CASSPLDWGKETYGYTF
TGTGCCAGCAGCCCATTGGATTGGGGGAAAGAAACCTATGGCTACACCTTC
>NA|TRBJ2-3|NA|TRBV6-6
CASSVTEMVRRDTQYF
TGTGCCAGCAGTGTGACAGAAATGGTCCGGAGAGATACGCAGTATTTT
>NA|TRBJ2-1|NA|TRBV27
CASSSVEGYNEQFF
TGTGCCAGCAGTTCTGTAGAGGGATACAATGAGCAGTTCTTC
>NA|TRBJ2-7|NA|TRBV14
CASSQDVGTRYYEQYF
TGTGCCAGCAGCCAAGATGTTGGGACAAGATATTACGAGCAGTACTTC
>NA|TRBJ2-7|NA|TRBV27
CASSLSIGGRTYEQYF
TGTGCCAGCAGTTTATCGATCGGGGGGCGAACCTACGAGCAGTACTTC
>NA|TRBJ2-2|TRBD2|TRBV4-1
CASKEEAGDAGELFF
TGCGCCAGCAAGGAGGAGGCGGGGGATGCCGGGGAGCTGTTTTTT
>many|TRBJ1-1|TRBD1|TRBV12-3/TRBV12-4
CASSFLLTGRGAEAFF
TGTGCCAGCAGTTTTCTTTTGACAGGGAGAGGAGCTGAAGCTTTCTTT
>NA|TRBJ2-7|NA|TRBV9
CASSVGSSSYEQYF
TGTGCCAGCAGCGTAGGGTCGTCTTCCTACGAGCAGTACTTC
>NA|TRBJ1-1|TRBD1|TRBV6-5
CASSRGRTTEAFF
TGTGCCAGCTCCAGGGGGCGGACGACTGAAGCTTTCTTT
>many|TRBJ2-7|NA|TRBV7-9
CASTSGYEQYF
TGTGCCAGCACCTCGGGTTACGAGCAGTACTTC
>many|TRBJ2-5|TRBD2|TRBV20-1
CSASWASGIQETQYF
TGCAGTGCTAGTTGGGCTAGCGGTATCCAAGAGACCCAGTACTTC
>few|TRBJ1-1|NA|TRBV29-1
CSVEGREAFF
TGCAGCGTTGAAGGCAGGGAAGCTTTCTTT
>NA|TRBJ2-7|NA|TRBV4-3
CASSQVWRAAYEQYF
TGCGCCAGCAGCCAAGTTTGGAGGGCGGCCTACGAGCAGTACTTC
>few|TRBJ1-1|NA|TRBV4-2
CASSPMGTQLHTEAFF
TGTGCCAGCAGCCCTATGGGCACGCAACTCCACACTGAAGCTTTCTTT
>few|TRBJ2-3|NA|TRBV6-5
CASNNEGYTQYF
TGTGCCAGCAACAATGAGGGGTATACGCAGTATTTT